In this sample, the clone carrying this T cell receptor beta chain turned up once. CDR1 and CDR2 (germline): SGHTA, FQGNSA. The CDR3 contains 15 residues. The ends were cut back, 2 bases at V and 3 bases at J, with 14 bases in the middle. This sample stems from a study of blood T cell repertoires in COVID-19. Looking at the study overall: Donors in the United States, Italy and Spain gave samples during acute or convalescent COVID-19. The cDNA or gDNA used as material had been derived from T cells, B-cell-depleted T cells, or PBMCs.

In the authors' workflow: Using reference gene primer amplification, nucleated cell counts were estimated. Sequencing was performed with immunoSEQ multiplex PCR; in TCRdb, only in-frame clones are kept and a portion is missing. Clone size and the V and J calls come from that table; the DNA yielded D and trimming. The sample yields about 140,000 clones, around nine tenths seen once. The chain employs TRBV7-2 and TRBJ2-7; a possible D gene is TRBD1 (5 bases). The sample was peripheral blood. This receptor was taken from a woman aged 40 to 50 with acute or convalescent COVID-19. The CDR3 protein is CASSLYVATGYEQYF. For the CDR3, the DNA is TGTGCCAGCAGCTTATACGTAGCTACAGGCTACGAGCAGTACTTC.